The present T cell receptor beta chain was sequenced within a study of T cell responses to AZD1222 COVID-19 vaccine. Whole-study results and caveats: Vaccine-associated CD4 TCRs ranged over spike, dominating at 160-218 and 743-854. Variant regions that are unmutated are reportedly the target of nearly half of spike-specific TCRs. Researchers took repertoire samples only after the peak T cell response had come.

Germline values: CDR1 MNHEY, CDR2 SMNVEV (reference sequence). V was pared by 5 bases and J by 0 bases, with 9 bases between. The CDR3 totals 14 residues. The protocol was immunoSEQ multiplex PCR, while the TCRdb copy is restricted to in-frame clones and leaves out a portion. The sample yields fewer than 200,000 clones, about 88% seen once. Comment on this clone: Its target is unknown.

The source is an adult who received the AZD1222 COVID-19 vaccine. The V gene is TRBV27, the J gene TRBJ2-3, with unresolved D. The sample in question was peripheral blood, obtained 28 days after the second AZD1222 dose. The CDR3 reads CASSLIPSTDTQYF. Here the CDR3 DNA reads TGTGCCAGCAGTCTCATCCCTAGCACAGATACGCAGTATTTT.